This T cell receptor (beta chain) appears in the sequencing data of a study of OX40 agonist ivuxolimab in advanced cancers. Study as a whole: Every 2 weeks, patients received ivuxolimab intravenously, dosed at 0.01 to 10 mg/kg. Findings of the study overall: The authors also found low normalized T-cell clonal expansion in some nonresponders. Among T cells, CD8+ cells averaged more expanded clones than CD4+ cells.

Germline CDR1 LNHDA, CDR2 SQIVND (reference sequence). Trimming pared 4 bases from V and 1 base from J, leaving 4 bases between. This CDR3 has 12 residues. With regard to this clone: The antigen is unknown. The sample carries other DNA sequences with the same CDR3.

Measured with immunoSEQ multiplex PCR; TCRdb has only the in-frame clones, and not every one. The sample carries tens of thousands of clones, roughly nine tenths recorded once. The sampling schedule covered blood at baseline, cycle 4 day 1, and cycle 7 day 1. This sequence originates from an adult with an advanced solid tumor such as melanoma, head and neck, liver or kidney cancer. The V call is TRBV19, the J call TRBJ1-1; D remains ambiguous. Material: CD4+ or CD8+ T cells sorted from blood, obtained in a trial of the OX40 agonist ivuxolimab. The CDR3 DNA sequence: TGTGCCAGTAGTAGGCGGAACACTGAAGCTTTCTTT. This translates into CASSRRNTEAFF.